Here is one T cell receptor beta chain with its context. Its antigen is not identified. This record belongs to a study of immune evolution from preneoplasia to lung adenocarcinoma. Assay used: immunoSEQ multiplex PCR; TCRdb lists only in-frame clones, some missing. The table includes fewer than 12,000 clones, roughly 82% detected once. The CDR3 loop spans 16 amino acids. Trimming took 6 bases from V and 6 from J, leaving 21 bases between them. Per the germline V gene, CDR1 is MNHEY and CDR2 is SMNVEV (reference sequence). General study results and limits: KRAS-mutant nodules had the highest T cell clonality.

The origin of this receptor is a person aged 70 to 85 with lung adenocarcinoma. The sequencing input was FFPE minimally invasive lung adenocarcinoma tissue. The V call is TRBV27, the J call TRBJ2-1, with D possibly TRBD1 on 6 matching bases. The CDR3 sequence is CASSRVMGAWGNEQFF. The CDR3 coding sequence is TGTGCCAGCAGCAGAGTTATGGGGGCCTGGGGCAATGAGCAGTTCTTC.